A single sample is the source of the 21 T cell receptor beta chains below, sequenced in a study of blood T cell repertoires in COVID-19. Assay used: immunoSEQ multiplex PCR; TCRdb lists only in-frame clones, some missing. Of roughly 63,000 clones listed, 79% were seen once; the top ten hold over 25%. The sample taken for sequencing was peripheral blood. The receptor set was obtained from a human donor in a cohort sampled during active COVID-19.

This chain connects TRBV7-6 to TRBJ2-3, with a possible D match to TRBD2 (5 bases). The CDR3 is 16 residues long. Germline V gene lookup returns CDR1 SGHVS and CDR2 FNYEAQ. Trimming pared 5 bases from V and 2 bases from J, leaving 17 bases between. The CDR3 sequence is CASSPRSSGNTDTQYF. CDR3 sequence (DNA): TGTGCCAGCAGCCCCCGATCCAGCGGTAACACAGATACGCAGTATTTT.

This clone was found once. The chain recombines TRBV5-1 with TRBJ1-4, with D unclear. CDR3 length equals 14 residues. V was trimmed by 0 bases and J by 3 bases, leaving 6 bases between them. CDR1 SGHRS and CDR2 YFSETQ come from the germline V gene. CDR3 sequence (DNA): TGCGCCAGCAGCTTGGCCAGTGCTAATGAAAAACTGTTTTTT. Translating it yields CASSLASANEKLFF.

V gene TRBV7-9 combines with J gene TRBJ1-3; perhaps TRBD1 as D (5 bases). V lost 5 bases and J 0 bases, leaving 14 bases between the germline ends. Germline V gene lookup returns CDR1 SEHNR and CDR2 FQNEAQ (reference sequence). The CDR3 is 16 amino acids. The CDR3 sequence is CASSPTRTTSGNTIYF. Written as DNA, the CDR3 is TGTGCCAGCAGCCCGACGAGGACAACCTCTGGAAACACCATATATTTT.

The chain employs TRBV5-5 and TRBJ2-3; a weak D match, TRBD2 (5 bases). Germline V gene sequence: CDR1 SGHKS, CDR2 YYEKEE (reference sequence). CDR3 size: 15 residues. Trimming removed 0 bases at V and 4 bases at J, with 12 bases between. CDR3 region: CASSLGAQEADTQYF. In DNA, the CDR3 is TGTGCCAGCAGCTTGGGGGCCCAGGAGGCAGATACGCAGTATTTT.

The chain combines TRBV3-1 (or the pseudogene TRBV3-2) with TRBJ2-5; 8 bases line up with TRBD2. The germline gives CDR1 LGHDT, CDR2 YNNKEL (reference sequence). The CDR3 length is 13 residues. V gave up 2 bases and J gave up 13 bases; unmatched junction bases: 9. The CDR3 reads CASSQSTSGERYF. CDR3 DNA: TGTGCCAGCAGCCAAAGTACTAGCGGCGAACGGTACTTC.

The V and J genes are TRBV11-2 and TRBJ1-4, with TRBD1 identical over 8 bases. The germline gives CDR1 SGHAT, CDR2 FQNNGV. The junction had 6 bases not matched to a gene; V was cut back by 4 bases and J by 5 bases. This CDR3 has 15 residues. The chain's CDR3 is CASSSGTGINEKLFF. As DNA, the CDR3 is TGTGCCAGCAGCTCCGGGACAGGTATCAATGAAAAACTGTTTTTT.

The chain couples TRBV4-1 to TRBJ2-3; 9 bases match TRBD2. The trim removed 4 bases at V and 3 bases at J, leaving 11 bases unmatched. In germline, CDR1 is MGHRA, CDR2 YSYEKL. This CDR3 spans 17 amino acids. The CDR3 region is CASSPSLIAGETDTQYF. DNA of the CDR3: TGCGCCAGCAGCCCTAGCCTAATAGCGGGAGAAACAGATACGCAGTATTTT.

This clone turned up a few times. The rearrangement joins TRBV27 to TRBJ1-5; 9 bases are a match to TRBD1. Germline CDR1 is MNHEY and CDR2 is SMNVEV (reference sequence). The CDR3 loop spans 15 amino acids. V was clipped by 3 bases and J by 2 bases; unmatched bases: 2. In nucleotides, the CDR3 is TGTGCCAGCAGTTTTACAGGGGGCCGCAATCAGCCCCAGCATTTT. This translates into CASSFTGGRNQPQHF.

The chain joins TRBV18 to TRBJ2-3; 11 bases map to TRBD1. The CDR3 length is 15 residues. The V gene's germline CDR1 is KGHSH and CDR2 LQKENI. Trimming at V came to 5 bases and at J to 6 bases, leaving 7 bases not matched to a gene. Written as DNA, the CDR3 is TGTGCCAGCTCAGTGGACAGGGGGCAGGGTGATACGCAGTATTTT. It specifies CASSVDRGQGDTQYF.

The J gene is TRBJ1-5, the V gene TRBV7-3; 9 bases agree with TRBD1. V dropped 5 bases and J dropped 4; count of bases not matched to a gene: 3. The CDR3 sequence is 14 residues long. CDR1 and CDR2 (germline): SGHTA, FQGTGA. The CDR3, as DNA: TGTGCCAGCAGCGCCGGGACAGGGAATCAGCCCCAGCATTTT. Its protein product is CASSAGTGNQPQHF.

This clone was recorded at least ten times. The V call is TRBV10-1, the J call TRBJ2-1, with D maybe TRBD2 (6 bases). Per the germline V gene, CDR1 is WNHNN and CDR2 is SYGVQD (reference sequence). Trimming shortened V by 6 bases and J by 6 bases, and 15 bases separated the two germline ends. The CDR3 sequence is 14 residues long. The CDR3 nucleotides are TGCGCCAGCAGGCCCGGAGGTAGCGGCAATGAGCAGTTCTTC. Its translation is CASRPGGSGNEQFF.

This clone was seen more than once but under ten times. The chain couples TRBV7-3 to TRBJ2-5, with TRBD1 identical over 7 bases. V shed 5 bases and J 2 bases; nucleotides not matched to a gene: 5. The CDR3 runs 14 residues. Germline CDR1 SGHTA, CDR2 FQGTGA. CDR3: CASSPTGRQETQYF. The CDR3 DNA reads TGTGCCAGCAGCCCGACAGGGCGGCAAGAGACCCAGTACTTC.

The chain is built from TRBV7-8 and TRBJ1-5, with 9 nucleotides matching TRBD1. Per the germline V gene, CDR1 is SGHVS and CDR2 is FQNEAQ. This CDR3 has 16 amino acids. The J segment lost 7 bases and the V segment lost 1 base, leaving 8 bases of the junction unmatched. Written as DNA, the CDR3 is TGTGCCAGCAGCTTAGGTCGGACAGGGGAAGGCCAGCCCCAGCATTTT. It encodes CASSLGRTGEGQPQHF.

The chain joins TRBV11-2 to TRBJ2-3, with a possible D match to TRBD1 (6 bases). Germline V CDR1 and CDR2: SGHAT, FQNNGV. Deletions cut 1 base from V and 1 base from J, with 6 bases between. The CDR3 spans 14 residues. For the CDR3, the DNA is TGTGCCAGCAGCTTAGGGGGGCGCACAGATACGCAGTATTTT. Its protein product is CASSLGGRTDTQYF.

J is TRBJ1-1 and V is TRBV7-2; D remains unclear. The CDR3 consists of 13 residues. Deletions cut 5 bases from V and 7 bases from J, with 14 bases between. Per germline, CDR1 SGHTA and CDR2 FQGNSA. The CDR3 nucleotides are TGTGCCAGCAGCCCTAGGGCGGGGAATGAAGCTTTCTTT. This codes for CASSPRAGNEAFF.

This chain links TRBV4-3 with TRBJ2-1; TRBD2 matches 15 bases. Germline V gives CDR1 LGHNA, CDR2 YSLEER. This CDR3 contains 19 residues. The V segment lost 3 bases and the J segment 1 base; nucleotides outside the gene matches: 7. As DNA, the CDR3 is TGCGCCAGCAGCCACAGGACTAGCGGGAGGGCAGCTTCCTACAATGAGCAGTTCTTC. This translates into CASSHRTSGRAASYNEQFF.

J is TRBJ2-2 and V is TRBV6-5; D is ambiguous. CDR3 size: 14 residues. CDR1 and CDR2 from the germline V gene are MNHEY and SVGAGI. V was trimmed by 0 bases and J by 6 bases, leaving 8 bases between them. This chain's CDR3 is CASSYSDRAGELFF. In nucleotides, the CDR3 is TGTGCCAGCAGTTACTCCGATCGAGCCGGGGAGCTGTTTTTT.

The chain has TRBV7-6 and TRBJ2-5; 8 bases are shared with TRBD2. CDR3 length: 16 residues. Germline CDR1 is SGHVS and CDR2 is FNYEAQ. V was pared by 4 bases and J by 4 bases, with 11 bases of the junction left unmatched. CDR3 sequence reads: CASSSGTSGVGETQYF. The CDR3 nucleotides read TGTGCCAGCAGCTCCGGGACTAGTGGTGTGGGAGAGACCCAGTACTTC.

The chain uses TRBV5-6 and TRBJ2-3, with a possible D match to TRBD1 (6 bases). Trimming took off 4 bases at V and 0 bases at J, with 15 bases between the two ends. Germline V gene lookup returns CDR1 SGHDT and CDR2 YYEEEE. CDR3 length: 16 residues. CDR3 amino acids: CASSVYRVGSTDTQYF. CDR3 nucleotides: TGTGCCAGCAGCGTCTACAGGGTAGGGAGCACAGATACGCAGTATTTT.

This chain connects TRBV7-2 to TRBJ2-7, with 10 bases fitting TRBD2. Germline V CDR1 and CDR2: SGHTA, FQGNSA. CDR3 size: 14 residues. J was trimmed by 7 bases and V by 5 bases; bases with no gene match: 8. This chain's CDR3 is CASSASGRAREQYF. The CDR3 DNA follows: TGTGCCAGCAGCGCAAGCGGGAGGGCGAGGGAGCAGTACTTC.

The chain joins TRBV24-1 to TRBJ1-1, with 12 bases that match TRBD1. Germline CDR1 is KGHDR and CDR2 is SFDVKD. This CDR3 is 17 amino acids long. J lost 1 base, V lost 8 bases, and 10 bases had no gene match. The CDR3 nucleotides are TGTGCCACCATGGGACAGGGGGCAAAAGGTGGGAACACTGAAGCTTTCTTT. It translates to CATMGQGAKGGNTEAFF.